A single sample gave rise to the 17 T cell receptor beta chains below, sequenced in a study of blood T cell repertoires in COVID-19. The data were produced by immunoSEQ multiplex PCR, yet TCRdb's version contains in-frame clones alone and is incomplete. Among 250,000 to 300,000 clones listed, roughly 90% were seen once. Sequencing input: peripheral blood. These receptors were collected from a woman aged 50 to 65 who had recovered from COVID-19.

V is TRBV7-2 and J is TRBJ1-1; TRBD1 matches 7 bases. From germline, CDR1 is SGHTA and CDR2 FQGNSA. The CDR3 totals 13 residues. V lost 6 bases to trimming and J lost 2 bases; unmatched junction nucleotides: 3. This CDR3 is CASRTGFNTEAFF. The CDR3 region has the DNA TGTGCCAGCAGGACAGGGTTTAACACTGAAGCTTTCTTT.

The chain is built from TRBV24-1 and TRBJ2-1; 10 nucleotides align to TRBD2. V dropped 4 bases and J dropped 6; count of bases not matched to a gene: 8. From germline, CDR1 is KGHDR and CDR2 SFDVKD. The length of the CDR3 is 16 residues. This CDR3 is CATSDQTSGHANEQFF. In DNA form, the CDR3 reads TGTGCCACCAGTGACCAGACTAGCGGGCACGCCAATGAGCAGTTCTTC.

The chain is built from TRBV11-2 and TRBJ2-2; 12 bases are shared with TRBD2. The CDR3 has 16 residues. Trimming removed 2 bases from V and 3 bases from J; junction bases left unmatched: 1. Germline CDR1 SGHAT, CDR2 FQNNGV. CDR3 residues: CASSLLAGGYTGELFF. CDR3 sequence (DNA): TGTGCCAGCAGCTTACTAGCGGGGGGGTACACCGGGGAGCTGTTTTTT.

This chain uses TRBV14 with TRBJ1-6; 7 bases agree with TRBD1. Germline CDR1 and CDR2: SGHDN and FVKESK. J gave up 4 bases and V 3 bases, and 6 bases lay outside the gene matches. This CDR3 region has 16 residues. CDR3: CASSHRGTIYNSPLHF. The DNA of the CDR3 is TGTGCCAGCAGCCACAGGGGGACCATATATAATTCACCCCTCCACTTT.

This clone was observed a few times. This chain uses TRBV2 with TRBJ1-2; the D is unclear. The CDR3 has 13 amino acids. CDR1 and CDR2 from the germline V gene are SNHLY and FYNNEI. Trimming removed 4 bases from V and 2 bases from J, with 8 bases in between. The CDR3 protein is CASSGTANYGYTF. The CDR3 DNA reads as TGTGCCAGCAGTGGGACTGCGAACTATGGCTACACCTTC.

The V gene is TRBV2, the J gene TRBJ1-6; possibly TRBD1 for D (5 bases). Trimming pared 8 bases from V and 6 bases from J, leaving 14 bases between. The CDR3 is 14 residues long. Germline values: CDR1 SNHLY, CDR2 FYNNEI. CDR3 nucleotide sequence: TGTGCCAGCGTGCATGGAGGGGTTAATTCACCCCTCCACTTT. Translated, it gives CASVHGGVNSPLHF.

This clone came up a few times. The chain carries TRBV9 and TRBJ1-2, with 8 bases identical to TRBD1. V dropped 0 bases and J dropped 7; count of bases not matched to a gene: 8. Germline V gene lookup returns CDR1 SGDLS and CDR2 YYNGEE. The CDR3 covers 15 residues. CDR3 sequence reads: CASSVGRQGMAGYTF. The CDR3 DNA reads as TGTGCCAGCAGCGTAGGGCGACAGGGGATGGCTGGCTACACCTTC.

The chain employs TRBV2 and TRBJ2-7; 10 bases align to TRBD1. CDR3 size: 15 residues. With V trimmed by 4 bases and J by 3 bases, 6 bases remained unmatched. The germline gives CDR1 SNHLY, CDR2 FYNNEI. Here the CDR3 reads CASSAPGTGVYEQYF. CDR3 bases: TGTGCCAGCAGTGCACCCGGGACAGGGGTCTACGAGCAGTACTTC.

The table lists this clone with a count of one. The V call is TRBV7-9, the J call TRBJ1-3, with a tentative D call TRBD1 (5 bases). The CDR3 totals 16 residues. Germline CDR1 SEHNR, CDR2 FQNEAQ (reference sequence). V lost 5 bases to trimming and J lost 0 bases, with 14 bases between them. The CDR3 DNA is TGTGCCAGCAGCCCGCCCAGCGACAGCTCTGGAAACACCATATATTTT. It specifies CASSPPSDSSGNTIYF.

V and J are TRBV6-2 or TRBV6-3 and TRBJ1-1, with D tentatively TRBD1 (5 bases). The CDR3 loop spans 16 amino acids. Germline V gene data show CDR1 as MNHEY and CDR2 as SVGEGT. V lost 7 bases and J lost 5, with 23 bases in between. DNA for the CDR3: TGTGCCAGCATCCCCTATCGGAGTGGTCCAGGGACTGAAGCTTTCTTT. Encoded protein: CASIPYRSGPGTEAFF.

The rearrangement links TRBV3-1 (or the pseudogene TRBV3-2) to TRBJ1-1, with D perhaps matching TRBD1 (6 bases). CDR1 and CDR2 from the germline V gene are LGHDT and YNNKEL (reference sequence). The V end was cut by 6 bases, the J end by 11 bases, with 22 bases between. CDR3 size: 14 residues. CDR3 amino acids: CASRGAGALQGAFF. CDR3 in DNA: TGTGCCAGCAGGGGGGCGGGGGCCCTCCAAGGGGCTTTCTTT.

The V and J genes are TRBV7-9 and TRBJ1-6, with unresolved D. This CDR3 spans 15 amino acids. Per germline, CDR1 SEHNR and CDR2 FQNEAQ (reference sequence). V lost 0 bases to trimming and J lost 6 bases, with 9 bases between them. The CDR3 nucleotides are TGTGCCAGCAGCTTAGCCCCAGGAAGTAATTCACCCCTCCACTTT. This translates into CASSLAPGSNSPLHF.

CDR3 coding DNA: TGTGCCAGCAGCCAAGGGGGGGGTACAGGGCGAAGCTATGGCTACACCTTC. Its translation: CASSQGGGTGRSYGYTF. V usage is TRBV3-1 (or the pseudogene TRBV3-2) and J usage is TRBJ1-2, with D perhaps matching TRBD1 (6 bases). Trimming took off 1 base at V and 4 bases at J, with 19 bases between the two ends. The CDR3 consists of 17 residues. The germline V gene encodes CDR1 LGHDT and CDR2 YNNKEL (reference sequence).

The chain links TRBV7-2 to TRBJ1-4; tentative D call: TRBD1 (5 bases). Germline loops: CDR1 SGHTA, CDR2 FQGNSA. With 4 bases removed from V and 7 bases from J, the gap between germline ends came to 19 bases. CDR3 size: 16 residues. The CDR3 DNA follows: TGTGCCAGCAGCTCACGCGGGGGATGGGAGGGTGAAAAACTGTTTTTT. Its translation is CASSSRGGWEGEKLFF.

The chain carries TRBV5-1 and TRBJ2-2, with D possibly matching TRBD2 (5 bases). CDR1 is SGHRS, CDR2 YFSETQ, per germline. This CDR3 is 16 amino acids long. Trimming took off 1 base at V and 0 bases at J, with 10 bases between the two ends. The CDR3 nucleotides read TGCGCCAGCAGCTTGTCGGGGAAAGCGAACACCGGGGAGCTGTTTTTT. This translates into CASSLSGKANTGELFF. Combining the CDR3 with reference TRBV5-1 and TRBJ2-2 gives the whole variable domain KAGVTQTPRYLIKTRGQQVTLSCSPISGHRSVSWYQQTPGQGLQFLFEYFSETQRNKGNFPGRFSGRQFSNSRSEMNVSTLELGDSALYLCASSLSGKANTGELFFGEGSRLTVL.

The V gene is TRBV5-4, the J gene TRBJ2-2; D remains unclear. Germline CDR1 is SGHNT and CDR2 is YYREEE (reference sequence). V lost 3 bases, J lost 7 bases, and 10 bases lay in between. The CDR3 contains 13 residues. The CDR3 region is CASSSTPGGELFF. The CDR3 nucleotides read TGTGCCAGCAGCTCAACCCCGGGCGGGGAGCTGTTTTTT.

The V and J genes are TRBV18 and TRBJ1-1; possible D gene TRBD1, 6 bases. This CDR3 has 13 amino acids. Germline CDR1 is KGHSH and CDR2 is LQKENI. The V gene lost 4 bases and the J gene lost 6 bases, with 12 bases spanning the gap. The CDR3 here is CASSQIEGAEAFF. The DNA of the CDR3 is TGTGCCAGCTCACAGATTGAGGGGGCTGAAGCTTTCTTT. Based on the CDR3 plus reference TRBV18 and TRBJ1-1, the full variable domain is NAGVMQNPRHLVRRRGQEARLRCSPMKGHSHVYWYRQLPEEGLKFMVYLQKENIIDESGMPKERFSAEFPKEGPSILRIQQVVRGDSAAYFCASSQIEGAEAFFGQGTRLTVV.